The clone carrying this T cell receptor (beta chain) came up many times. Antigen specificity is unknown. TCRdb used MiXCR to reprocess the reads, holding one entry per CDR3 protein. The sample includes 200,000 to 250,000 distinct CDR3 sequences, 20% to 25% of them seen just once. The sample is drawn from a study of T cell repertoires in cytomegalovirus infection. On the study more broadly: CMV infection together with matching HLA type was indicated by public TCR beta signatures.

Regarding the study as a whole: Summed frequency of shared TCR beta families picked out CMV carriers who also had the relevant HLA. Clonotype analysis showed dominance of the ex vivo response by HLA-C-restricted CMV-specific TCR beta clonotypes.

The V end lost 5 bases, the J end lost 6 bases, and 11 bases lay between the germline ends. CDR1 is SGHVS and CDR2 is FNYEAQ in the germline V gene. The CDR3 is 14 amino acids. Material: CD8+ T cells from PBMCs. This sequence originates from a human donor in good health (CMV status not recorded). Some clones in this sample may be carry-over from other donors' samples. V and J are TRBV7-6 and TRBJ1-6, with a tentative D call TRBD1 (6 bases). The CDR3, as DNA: TGTGCCAGCAGCCCCGACAGGTCTAATTCACCCCTCCACTTT. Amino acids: CASSPDRSNSPLHF.